This T cell receptor beta chain stems from a study of regulatory T cells in long-lasting Graves disease. Time point specified: newly diagnosed GD, antithyroid drugs for less than 3 months. After RNA was extracted from PBMCs, the TCR library was made from it. Germline assignment: CDR1 SGDLS and CDR2 YYNGEE. Unmatched junction bases numbered 6, after V lost 4 bases and J lost 4 bases. The CDR3 is 14 amino acids. TCR beta libraries were built with iRepertoire HTBI primers and Arm-PCR of CDR3 regions. MiXCR was run by TCRdb on the multiplex PCR reads, yielding one entry per CDR3 protein. The sample records 360,000 or so distinct CDR3 sequences, approximately 15% being singletons. The same data also went into a second study, on T cells in Graves' hyperthyroidism and ophthalmopathy. As that study records: An initial round of RT-PCR targeting the TCR CDR3 relied on the HTBI primer set. The model foresaw ophthalmopathy a median roughly 6 months prior to onset.

J is TRBJ2-7 and V is TRBV9; 9 nucleotides align to TRBD1. The sample was peripheral blood mononuclear cells (PBMCs), taken at new diagnosis, from a patient treated with antithyroid drugs. This TCR was sampled from a man aged 40-55 years with Graves disease. CDR3: CASSPSGQGYEQYF. The CDR3 DNA is TGTGCCAGCAGCCCCTCCGGACAGGGGTACGAGCAGTACTTC.